The clone carrying this T cell receptor beta chain was found a few times. The data derive from a study of blood T cell repertoires in COVID-19. Background on the study: T cells, B-cell-depleted T cells, or PBMCs provided the cDNA or gDNA that served as material.

Measured with immunoSEQ multiplex PCR; TCRdb has only the in-frame clones, and not every one. The sample carries 150,000 to 180,000 clones, approximately 90% recorded once. The CDR3 is 15 amino acids. V was trimmed by 4 bases and J by 5 bases, leaving 18 bases between them. Per the germline V gene, CDR1 is SGDLS and CDR2 is YYNGEE. The chain combines TRBV9 with TRBJ1-2; perhaps TRBD1 as D (6 bases). This clonotype was sampled from a woman between 40 and 55 years old with acute or convalescent COVID-19. The sample taken for sequencing was peripheral blood. The CDR3 nucleotides are TGTGCCAGCAGCCCCTCCACAGGGACCCCTTATGGCTACACCTTC. It codes for CASSPSTGTPYGYTF.